The 22 T cell receptor beta chains below come from one sample, sequenced in a study of technical replicates of blood from a handful of donors (dated by TCRdb to about 2017). The library came from the immunoSEQ multiplex PCR assay. TCRdb re-hosts the immuneACCESS table, in-frame sequences only. Its copies lack some clones; in the studies checked, an unresolved V gene accounts for under half of them, and the cause for the rest is not known. The sample yields tens of thousands of clones; over 90% were counted once. Clones ranked in the top ten supply 0.25% of the sample. The sample consisted of T cells isolated from PBMCs. The source of these receptors is a human donor in good health.

CDR3 sequence (DNA): TGTGCCTGGGCTGGAAGCACAGATACGCAGTATTTT. The encoded protein is CAWAGSTDTQYF. The chain uses TRBV28 and TRBJ2-3; no definite D call. V lost 11 bases, J lost 0 bases, and 9 bases lay in between. Germline V gene sequence: CDR1 MDHEN, CDR2 SYDVKM. The CDR3 runs to 12 residues.

V gene TRBV9 combines with J gene TRBJ2-7, with a weak D call TRBD1 (5 bases). The CDR3 contains 15 residues. The V and J ends lost 4 bases and 0 bases respectively, with 14 bases between them. Germline CDR1 is SGDLS and CDR2 is YYNGEE. The CDR3 protein is CASSQSVTASYEQYF. The CDR3 DNA sequence: TGTGCCAGCAGCCAGTCGGTGACAGCCTCCTACGAGCAGTACTTC.

The genes are TRBV2 and TRBJ2-7, with D perhaps TRBD1 (7 bases). Germline CDR1 SNHLY, CDR2 FYNNEI. CDR3 length equals 14 residues. Between the trimmed V and J ends, which lost 7 bases and 9 bases, there was a span of 22 bases. The CDR3 DNA reads as TGTGCCAGCACTCAGGGGGGCATAGGGTTGGGGCAGTACTTC. This translates into CASTQGGIGLGQYF.

The CDR3 coding sequence is TGTGCCTGGAGTGGAGGAGTTTACAATCAGCCCCAGCATTTT. Amino acids: CAWSGGVYNQPQHF. This chain uses TRBV30 with TRBJ1-5; no firm D call. The CDR3 sequence is 14 residues long. V was clipped by 1 base and J by 3 bases, with 10 bases between them. The germline V gene has CDR1 GTSNPN and CDR2 SVGIG (reference sequence). The full variable domain, its missing parts supplied by reference TRBV30 and TRBJ1-5, is SQTIHQWPATLVQPVGSPLSLECTVEGTSNPNLYWYRQAAGRGLQLLFYSVGIGQISSEVPQNLSASRPQDRQFILSSKKLLLSDSGFYLCAWSGGVYNQPQHFGDGTRLSIL.

In its sample, this clone was seen once. This sequence joins TRBV2 and TRBJ1-1, with no clear D. CDR1 is SNHLY and CDR2 is FYNNEI in the germline V gene. The length of the CDR3 is 15 residues. Trimming took off 3 bases at V and 2 bases at J, with 13 bases between the two ends. CDR3 residues: CASSDIGGLNTEAFF. In DNA form, the CDR3 reads TGTGCCAGCAGTGATATAGGAGGGTTAAACACTGAAGCTTTCTTT.

The rearrangement links TRBV28 to TRBJ2-7, with 12 positions matching TRBD1. The CDR3 sequence is 15 residues long. CDR1 is MDHEN, CDR2 SYDVKM, per germline. V was clipped by 5 bases and J by 6 bases; unmatched bases: 8. CDR3 loop: CASSTRDRGLVEQYF. Written as DNA, the CDR3 is TGTGCCAGCAGTACCAGGGACAGGGGGCTGGTCGAGCAGTACTTC.

The V call is TRBV5-1, the J call TRBJ2-5; D perhaps matches TRBD2 (5 bases). The CDR3 spans 15 residues. Germline V lookup: CDR1 SGHRS, CDR2 YFSETQ. V shed 7 bases and J shed 2 bases, with 18 bases lying between them. The CDR3 loop is CASEIGEQPQETQYF. The CDR3 DNA sequence: TGCGCCAGCGAAATTGGGGAGCAACCTCAAGAGACCCAGTACTTC.

The V call is TRBV7-2, the J call TRBJ2-7, with D maybe TRBD1 (6 bases). The V end was cut by 1 base, the J end by 6 bases, with 22 bases between. CDR1 is SGHTA and CDR2 is FQGNSA in the germline V gene. CDR3 size: 17 residues. The CDR3 bases are TGTGCCAGCAGCTTAGGGGAAGGGGGACGATTCCAAAGCGAGCAGTACTTC. It yields the protein CASSLGEGGRFQSEQYF.

J is TRBJ1-4 and V is TRBV18; 7 positions match TRBD1. The germline gives CDR1 KGHSH, CDR2 LQKENI. V dropped 0 bases and J dropped 5; count of bases not matched to a gene: 6. This CDR3 spans 16 amino acids. The CDR3 sequence is CASSPPGGAENEKLFF. As DNA, the CDR3 is TGTGCCAGCTCACCACCAGGGGGCGCCGAGAATGAAAAACTGTTTTTT.

V and J are TRBV9 and TRBJ2-1; 10 positions agree with TRBD2. CDR3 length: 17 residues. Germline V CDR1 and CDR2: SGDLS, YYNGEE. J was trimmed by 1 base and V by 4 bases; bases with no gene match: 8. The CDR3 protein is CASSSELAGQSYNEQFF. The DNA for the CDR3 is TGTGCCAGCAGCTCCGAACTAGCGGGACAGTCCTACAATGAGCAGTTCTTC.

The V gene is TRBV11-2, the J gene TRBJ2-7, with 7 bases fitting TRBD2. CDR1 and CDR2 (germline): SGHAT, FQNNGV. The CDR3 runs to 15 residues. With 1 base clipped from V and 2 bases from J, the junction kept 5 bases outside the gene matches. CDR3 DNA: TGTGCCAGCAGCTTAGTGCCTAGCGGCGCCTACGAGCAGTACTTC. Residues: CASSLVPSGAYEQYF.

The chain links TRBV6-1 to TRBJ1-2, with 8 nucleotides matching TRBD1. V trimming: 4 bases; J trimming: 1 base; junction bases outside the gene matches: 2. CDR1 is MNHNS, CDR2 SASEGT, per germline. The length of the CDR3 is 14 residues. The CDR3 sequence is CASSVQGDNYGYTF. DNA of the CDR3: TGTGCCAGCAGTGTACAGGGGGATAACTATGGCTACACCTTC.

This clone was observed once. The J gene is TRBJ1-6, the V gene TRBV5-1; 7 bases agree with TRBD1. Germline lookup yields CDR1 SGHRS and CDR2 YFSETQ. The trim removed 2 bases at V and 5 bases at J, leaving 13 bases unmatched. This CDR3 has 18 amino acids. CDR3 nucleotides: TGCGCCAGCAGCTTTCTCCCGGGGGGGCAGGGGGATAATTCACCCCTCCACTTT. Its protein product is CASSFLPGGQGDNSPLHF.

This chain joins TRBV5-1 and TRBJ2-1; TRBD2 matches 8 bases. CDR3 size: 15 residues. V gave up 5 bases and J gave up 4 bases; unmatched junction bases: 8. Germline V lookup: CDR1 SGHRS, CDR2 YFSETQ. CDR3 in DNA: TGCGCCAGCAGGACGGGACTAGGGATGTACAATGAGCAGTTCTTC. Residues: CASRTGLGMYNEQFF.

The table lists this clone with a few counts. The chain carries TRBV5-1 and TRBJ1-1; D gene uncertain. Germline V gene data show CDR1 as SGHRS and CDR2 as YFSETQ. V lost 0 bases and J lost 4, with 16 bases in between. The CDR3 spans 16 residues. CDR3 sequence reads: CASSLALTVGGTEAFF. In nucleotides, the CDR3 is TGCGCCAGCAGCTTGGCTCTTACAGTGGGTGGCACTGAAGCTTTCTTT. The variable domain in full, with the rest retrieved from reference TRBV5-1 and TRBJ1-1, is KAGVTQTPRYLIKTRGQQVTLSCSPISGHRSVSWYQQTPGQGLQFLFEYFSETQRNKGNFPGRFSGRQFSNSRSEMNVSTLELGDSALYLCASSLALTVGGTEAFFGQGTRLTVV.

The chain carries TRBV27 and TRBJ2-7; D is undetermined. Germline V gene lookup returns CDR1 MNHEY and CDR2 SMNVEV (reference sequence). The V gene lost 8 bases and the J gene lost 6 bases, with 8 bases spanning the gap. This CDR3 region has 10 residues. CDR3 in DNA: TGTGCCAGCGGAGTGGGCGAGCAGTACTTC. Residues: CASGVGEQYF.

The chain recombines TRBV6-5 with TRBJ1-4; 8 nucleotides align to TRBD1. CDR1 and CDR2 (germline): MNHEY, SVGAGI. The V and J ends lost 4 bases and 8 bases, in that order; junction bases with no gene match: 6. CDR3 length equals 14 residues. The CDR3 loop is CASSLQGEREKLFF. The CDR3 coding sequence is TGTGCCAGCAGTTTACAGGGGGAAAGGGAAAAACTGTTTTTT.

V and J are TRBV5-1 and TRBJ1-6; no clear D. The CDR3 contains 17 residues. Per the germline V gene, CDR1 is SGHRS and CDR2 is YFSETQ. Trimming shortened V by 0 bases and J by 5 bases, and 15 bases separated the two germline ends. The CDR3 protein is CASSLAKTPGNNSPLHF. CDR3 in DNA: TGCGCCAGCAGCTTGGCAAAAACCCCGGGAAATAATTCACCCCTCCACTTT.

The rearrangement links TRBV11-3 to TRBJ1-2; TRBD1 is a possible D gene (5 bases). Trimming left V 1 base short and J 0 bases short, with 18 bases between. CDR3 length: 18 residues. The germline CDR1 and CDR2 sequences are SGHNT and YENEEA. The CDR3, as DNA: TGTGCCAGCAGCTTAGGGAGTTGGGCGGAGACAGCTAACTATGGCTACACCTTC. This gives the protein CASSLGSWAETANYGYTF.

The chain is built from TRBV30 and TRBJ1-6; D may be TRBD1 (6 bases). Germline loops: CDR1 GTSNPN, CDR2 SVGIG (reference sequence). V was clipped by 1 base and J by 0 bases, with 7 bases between them. The CDR3 has 15 amino acids. The chain's CDR3 is CAWSEGGSYNSPLHF. The DNA of the CDR3 is TGTGCCTGGAGTGAAGGGGGCTCCTATAATTCACCCCTCCACTTT.

The chain recombines TRBV19 with TRBJ1-1, with 10 bases identical to TRBD1. CDR3 length: 15 residues. After removal of 1 base from V and 7 bases from J, the junction contained 6 bases not matched to a gene. Germline CDR1 reads LNHDA; CDR2 reads SQIVND (reference sequence). The CDR3 is CASSIGDRGQDEAFF. The DNA for the CDR3 is TGTGCCAGTAGTATAGGTGACAGGGGGCAAGATGAAGCTTTCTTT.

The chain couples TRBV7-8 to TRBJ2-7; D is unclear. Trimming took 6 bases from V and 2 from J, leaving 20 bases between them. Germline values: CDR1 SGHVS, CDR2 FQNEAQ. The CDR3 consists of 16 residues. In DNA, the CDR3 is TGTGCCAGCAGTCATCCCGGCCCGGCAGGTGCCTACGAGCAGTACTTC. This translates into CASSHPGPAGAYEQYF.